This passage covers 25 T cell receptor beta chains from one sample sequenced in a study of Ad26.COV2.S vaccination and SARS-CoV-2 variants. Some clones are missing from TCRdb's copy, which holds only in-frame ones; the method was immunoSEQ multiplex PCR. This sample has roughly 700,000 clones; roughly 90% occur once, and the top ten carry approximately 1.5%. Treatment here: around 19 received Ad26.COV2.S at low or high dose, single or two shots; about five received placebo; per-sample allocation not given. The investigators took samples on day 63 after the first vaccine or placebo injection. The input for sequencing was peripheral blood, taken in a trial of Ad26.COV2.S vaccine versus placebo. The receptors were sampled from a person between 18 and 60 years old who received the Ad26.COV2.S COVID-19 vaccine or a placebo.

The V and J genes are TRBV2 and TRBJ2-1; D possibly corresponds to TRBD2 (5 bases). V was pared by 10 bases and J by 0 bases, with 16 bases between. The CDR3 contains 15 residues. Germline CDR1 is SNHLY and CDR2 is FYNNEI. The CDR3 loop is CATVRTGSSYNEQFF. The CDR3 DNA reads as TGTGCCACCGTCAGGACTGGTAGCTCCTACAATGAGCAGTTCTTC.

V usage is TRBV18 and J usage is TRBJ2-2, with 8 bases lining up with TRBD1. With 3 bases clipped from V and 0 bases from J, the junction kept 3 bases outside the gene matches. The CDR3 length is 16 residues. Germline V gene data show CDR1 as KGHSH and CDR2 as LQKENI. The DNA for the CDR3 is TGTGCCAGCTCACCCGTACAGGGGGCGAACACCGGGGAGCTGTTTTTT. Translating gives CASSPVQGANTGELFF.

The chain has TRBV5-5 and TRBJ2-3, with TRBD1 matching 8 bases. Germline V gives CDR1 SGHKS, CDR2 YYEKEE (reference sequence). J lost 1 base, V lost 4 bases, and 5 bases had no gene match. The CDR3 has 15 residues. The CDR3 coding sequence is TGTGCCAGCAGCCGTACGGGACAGGGCACAGATACGCAGTATTTT. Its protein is CASSRTGQGTDTQYF.

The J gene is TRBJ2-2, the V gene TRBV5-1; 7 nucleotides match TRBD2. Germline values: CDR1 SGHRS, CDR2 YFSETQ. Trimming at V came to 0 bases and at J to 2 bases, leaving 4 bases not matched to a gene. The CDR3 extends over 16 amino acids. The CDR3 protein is CASSLASGVNTGELFF. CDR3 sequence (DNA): TGCGCCAGCAGCTTGGCTAGCGGAGTTAACACCGGGGAGCTGTTTTTT.

DNA for the CDR3: TGTGCCAGCAGCTTAAACAGGGGACGGCAAACCGGGGAGCTGTTTTTT. As protein: CASSLNRGRQTGELFF. The J gene is TRBJ2-2, the V gene TRBV5-8, with 7 bases lining up with TRBD1. The germline V gene has CDR1 SGHTS and CDR2 YDEGEE. V lost 2 bases to trimming and J lost 5 bases; unmatched junction nucleotides: 9. CDR3 length: 16 amino acids.

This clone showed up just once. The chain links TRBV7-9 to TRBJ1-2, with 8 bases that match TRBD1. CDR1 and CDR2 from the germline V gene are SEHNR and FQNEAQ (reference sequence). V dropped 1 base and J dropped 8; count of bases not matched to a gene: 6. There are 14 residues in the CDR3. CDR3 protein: CASSLGQGAWGYTF. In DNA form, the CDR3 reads TGTGCCAGCAGCTTAGGGCAGGGGGCCTGGGGCTACACCTTC.

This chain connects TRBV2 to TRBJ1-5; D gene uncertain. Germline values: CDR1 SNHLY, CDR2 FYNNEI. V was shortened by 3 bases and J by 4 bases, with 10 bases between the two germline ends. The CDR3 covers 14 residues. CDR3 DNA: TGTGCCAGCAGTGACAGGAACGTTAATCAGCCCCAGCATTTT. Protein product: CASSDRNVNQPQHF.

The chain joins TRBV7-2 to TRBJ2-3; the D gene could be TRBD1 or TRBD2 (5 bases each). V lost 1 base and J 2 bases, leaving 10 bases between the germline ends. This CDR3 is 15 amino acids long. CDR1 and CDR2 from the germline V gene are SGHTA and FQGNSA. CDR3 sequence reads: CASSLGGTDTDTQYF. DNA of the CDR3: TGTGCCAGCAGCTTAGGTGGGACCGACACAGATACGCAGTATTTT.

CDR3 DNA: TGTGCCAGCAGTTACCCTAGCGGGAGCGGACAGTACTTC. This gives the protein CASSYPSGSGQYF. The V call is TRBV6-2 or TRBV6-3, the J call TRBJ2-4, with 10 bases lining up with TRBD2. This CDR3 comprises 13 residues. Trimming cost V 2 bases and J 13 bases; bases outside gene matches: 5. Germline V CDR1 and CDR2: MNHEY, SVGEGT.

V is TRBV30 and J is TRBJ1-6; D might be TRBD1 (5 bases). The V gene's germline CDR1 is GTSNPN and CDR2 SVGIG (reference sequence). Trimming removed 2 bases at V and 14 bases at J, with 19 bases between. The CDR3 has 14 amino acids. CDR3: CAWSPYSQRGTLHF. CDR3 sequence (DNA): TGTGCCTGGAGTCCATATTCTCAAAGGGGAACCCTCCACTTT.

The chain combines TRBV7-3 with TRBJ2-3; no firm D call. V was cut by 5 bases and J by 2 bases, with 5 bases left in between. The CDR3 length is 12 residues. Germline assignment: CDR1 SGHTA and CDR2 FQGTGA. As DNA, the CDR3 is TGTGCCAGCAGCCACGACACAGATACGCAGTATTTT. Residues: CASSHDTDTQYF.

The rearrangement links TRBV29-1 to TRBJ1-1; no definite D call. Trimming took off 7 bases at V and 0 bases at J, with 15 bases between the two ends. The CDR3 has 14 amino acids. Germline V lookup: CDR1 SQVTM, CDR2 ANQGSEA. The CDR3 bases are TGCAGCGCCTCCCGGACCGCCATGAACACTGAAGCTTTCTTT. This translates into CSASRTAMNTEAFF.

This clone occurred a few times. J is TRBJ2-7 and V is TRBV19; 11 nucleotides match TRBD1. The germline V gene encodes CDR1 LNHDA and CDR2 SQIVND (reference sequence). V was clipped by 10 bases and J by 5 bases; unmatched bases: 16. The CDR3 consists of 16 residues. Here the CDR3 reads CATSPGTGTGGDEQYF. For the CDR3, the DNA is TGTGCCACTTCACCCGGCACCGGGACAGGGGGGGACGAGCAGTACTTC.

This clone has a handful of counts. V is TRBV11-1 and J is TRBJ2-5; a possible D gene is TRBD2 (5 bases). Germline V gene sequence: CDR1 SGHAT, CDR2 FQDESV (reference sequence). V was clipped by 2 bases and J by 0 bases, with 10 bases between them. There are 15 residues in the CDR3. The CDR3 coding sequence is TGTGCCAGCAGCTTAAGCGGTACCTACCAAGAGACCCAGTACTTC. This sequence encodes CASSLSGTYQETQYF.

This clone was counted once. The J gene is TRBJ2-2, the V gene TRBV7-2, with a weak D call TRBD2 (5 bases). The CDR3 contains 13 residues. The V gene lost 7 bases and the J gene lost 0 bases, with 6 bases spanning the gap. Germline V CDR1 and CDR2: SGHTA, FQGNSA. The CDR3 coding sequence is TGTGCCAGCAAGGGAGCGAACACCGGGGAGCTGTTTTTT. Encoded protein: CASKGANTGELFF.

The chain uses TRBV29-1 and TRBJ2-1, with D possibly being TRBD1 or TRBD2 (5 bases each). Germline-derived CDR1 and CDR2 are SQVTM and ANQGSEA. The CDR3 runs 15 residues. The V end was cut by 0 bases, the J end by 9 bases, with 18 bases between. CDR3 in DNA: TGCAGCGTTGAAGACCCCGGGACGATCGAGATTGAGCAGTTCTTC. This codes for CSVEDPGTIEIEQFF.

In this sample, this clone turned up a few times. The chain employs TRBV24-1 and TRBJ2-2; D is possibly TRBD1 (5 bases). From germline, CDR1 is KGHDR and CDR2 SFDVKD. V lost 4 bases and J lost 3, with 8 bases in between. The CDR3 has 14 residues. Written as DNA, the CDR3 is TGTGCCACCAGTGACGACAGTTACACCGGGGAGCTGTTTTTT. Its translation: CATSDDSYTGELFF.

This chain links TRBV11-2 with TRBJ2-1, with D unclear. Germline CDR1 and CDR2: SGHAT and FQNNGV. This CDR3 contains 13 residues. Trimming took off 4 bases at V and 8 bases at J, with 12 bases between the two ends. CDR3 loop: CASSSWGIHEQFF. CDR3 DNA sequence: TGTGCCAGCAGCTCTTGGGGTATACATGAGCAGTTCTTC.

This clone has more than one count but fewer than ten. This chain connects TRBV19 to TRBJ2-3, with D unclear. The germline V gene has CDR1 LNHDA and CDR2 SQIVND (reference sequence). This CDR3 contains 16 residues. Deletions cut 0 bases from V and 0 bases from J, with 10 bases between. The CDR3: CASSIDSAFSTDTQYF. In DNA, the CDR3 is TGTGCCAGTAGTATAGATTCAGCTTTCAGCACAGATACGCAGTATTTT.

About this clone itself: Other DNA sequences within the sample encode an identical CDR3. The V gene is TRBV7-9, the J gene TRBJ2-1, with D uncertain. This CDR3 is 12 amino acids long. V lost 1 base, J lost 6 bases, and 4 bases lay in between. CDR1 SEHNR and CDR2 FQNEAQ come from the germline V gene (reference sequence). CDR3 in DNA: TGTGCCAGCAGCTTAGGTAGCAATGAGCAGTTCTTC. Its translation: CASSLGSNEQFF. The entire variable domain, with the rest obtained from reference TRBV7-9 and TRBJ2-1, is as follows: DTGVSQNPRHKITKRGQNVTFRCDPISEHNRLYWYRQTLGQGPEFLTYFQNEAQLEKSRLLSDRFSAERPKGSFSTLEIQRTEQGDSAMYLCASSLGSNEQFFGPGTRLTVL.

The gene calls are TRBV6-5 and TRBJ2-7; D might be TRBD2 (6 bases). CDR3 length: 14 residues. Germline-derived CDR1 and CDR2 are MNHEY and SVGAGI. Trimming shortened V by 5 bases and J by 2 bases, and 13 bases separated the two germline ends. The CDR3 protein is CASSRSGPPYEQYF. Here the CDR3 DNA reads TGTGCCAGCAGTCGGAGCGGGCCCCCCTACGAGCAGTACTTC.

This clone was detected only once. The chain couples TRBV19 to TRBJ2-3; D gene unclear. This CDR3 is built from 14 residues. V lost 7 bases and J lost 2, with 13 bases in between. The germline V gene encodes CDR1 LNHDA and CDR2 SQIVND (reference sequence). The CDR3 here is CASTKSLNTDTQYF. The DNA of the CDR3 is TGTGCCAGTACCAAAAGCCTAAACACAGATACGCAGTATTTT.

The CDR3 reads CASSSQGREETQYF. The CDR3 DNA follows: TGCGCCAGCAGCTCTCAGGGGCGGGAAGAGACCCAGTACTTC. V and J are TRBV5-1 and TRBJ2-5; the D gene is possibly TRBD1 (6 bases). With 3 bases removed from V and 3 bases from J, the gap between germline ends came to 12 bases. Germline V gene data show CDR1 as SGHRS and CDR2 as YFSETQ. This CDR3 spans 14 amino acids.

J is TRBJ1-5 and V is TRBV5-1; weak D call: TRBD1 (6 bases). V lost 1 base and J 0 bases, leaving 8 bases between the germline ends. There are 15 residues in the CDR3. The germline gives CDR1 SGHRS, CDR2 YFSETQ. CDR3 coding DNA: TGCGCCAGCAGCTTGACAGGGATTAGCAATCAGCCCCAGCATTTT. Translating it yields CASSLTGISNQPQHF.

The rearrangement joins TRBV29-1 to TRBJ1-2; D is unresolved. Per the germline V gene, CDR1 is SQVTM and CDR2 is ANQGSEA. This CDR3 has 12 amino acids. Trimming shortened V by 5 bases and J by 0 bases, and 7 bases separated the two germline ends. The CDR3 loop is CSVPETNYGYTF. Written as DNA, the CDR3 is TGCAGCGTTCCCGAGACTAACTATGGCTACACCTTC.